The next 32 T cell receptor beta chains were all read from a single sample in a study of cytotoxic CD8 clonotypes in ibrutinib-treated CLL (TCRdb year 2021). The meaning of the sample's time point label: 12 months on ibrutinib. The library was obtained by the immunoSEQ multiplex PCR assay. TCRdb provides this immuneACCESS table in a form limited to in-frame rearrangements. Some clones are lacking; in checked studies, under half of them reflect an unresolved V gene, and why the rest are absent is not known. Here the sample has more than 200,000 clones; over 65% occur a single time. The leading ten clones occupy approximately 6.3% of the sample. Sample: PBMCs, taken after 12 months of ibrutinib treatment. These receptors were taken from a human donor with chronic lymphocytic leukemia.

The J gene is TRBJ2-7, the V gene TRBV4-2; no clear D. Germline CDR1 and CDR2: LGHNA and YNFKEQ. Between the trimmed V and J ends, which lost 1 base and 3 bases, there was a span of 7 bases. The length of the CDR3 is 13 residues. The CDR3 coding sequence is TGTGCCAGCAGCCAAGCGGGTAGCTACGAGCAGTACTTC. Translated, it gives CASSQAGSYEQYF.

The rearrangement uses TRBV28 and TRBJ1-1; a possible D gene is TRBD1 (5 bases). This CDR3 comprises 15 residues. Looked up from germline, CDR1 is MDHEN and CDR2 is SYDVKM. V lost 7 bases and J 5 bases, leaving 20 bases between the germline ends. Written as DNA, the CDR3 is TGTGCCAGCAAACCCTCTACTGGGGGTCGGACTGAAGCTTTCTTT. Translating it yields CASKPSTGGRTEAFF.

CDR3 region: CASSLQGANSPLHF. The CDR3 region has the DNA TGTGCCAGCTCACTTCAGGGGGCTAATTCACCCCTCCACTTT. The V and J genes are TRBV18 and TRBJ1-6; 8 bases are a match to TRBD1. Germline CDR1 reads KGHSH; CDR2 reads LQKENI. There are 14 residues in the CDR3. V gave up 4 bases and J gave up 6 bases; unmatched junction bases: 2.

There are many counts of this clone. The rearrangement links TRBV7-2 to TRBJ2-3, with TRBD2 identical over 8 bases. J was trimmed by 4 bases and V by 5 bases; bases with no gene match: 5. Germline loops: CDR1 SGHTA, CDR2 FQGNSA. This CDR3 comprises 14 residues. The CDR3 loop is CASSTGRGADTQYF. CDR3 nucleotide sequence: TGTGCCAGCAGCACCGGGAGGGGGGCAGATACGCAGTATTTT.

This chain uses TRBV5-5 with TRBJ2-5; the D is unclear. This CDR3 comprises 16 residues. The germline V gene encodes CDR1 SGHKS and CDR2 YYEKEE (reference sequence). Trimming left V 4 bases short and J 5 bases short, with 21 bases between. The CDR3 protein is CASSARVGKVRETQYF. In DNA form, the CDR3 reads TGTGCCAGCAGCGCCCGAGTGGGGAAGGTTAGGGAGACCCAGTACTTC. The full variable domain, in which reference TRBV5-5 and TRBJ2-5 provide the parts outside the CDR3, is DAGVTQSPTHLIKTRGQQVTLRCSPISGHKSVSWYQQVLGQGPQFIFQYYEKEERGRGNFPDRFSARQFPNYSSELNVNALLLGDSALYLCASSARVGKVRETQYFGPGTRLLVL.

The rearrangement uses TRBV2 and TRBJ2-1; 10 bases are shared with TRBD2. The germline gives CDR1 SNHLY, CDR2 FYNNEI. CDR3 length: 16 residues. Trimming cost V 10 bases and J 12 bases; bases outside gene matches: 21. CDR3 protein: CATANPGLAGVFGQFF. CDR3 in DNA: TGTGCCACCGCAAACCCGGGGCTAGCGGGAGTGTTTGGGCAGTTCTTC.

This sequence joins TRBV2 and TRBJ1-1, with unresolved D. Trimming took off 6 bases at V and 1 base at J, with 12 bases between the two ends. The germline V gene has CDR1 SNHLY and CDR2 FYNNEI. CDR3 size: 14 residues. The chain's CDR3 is CASSSRTGNTEAFF. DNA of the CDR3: TGTGCCAGCAGCAGTAGGACGGGGAACACTGAAGCTTTCTTT.

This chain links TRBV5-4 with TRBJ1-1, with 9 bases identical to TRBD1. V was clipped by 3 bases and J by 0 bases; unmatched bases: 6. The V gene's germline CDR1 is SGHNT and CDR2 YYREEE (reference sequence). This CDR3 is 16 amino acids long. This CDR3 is CASSSGTGNMNTEAFF. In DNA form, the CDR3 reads TGTGCCAGCAGCTCTGGGACAGGGAATATGAACACTGAAGCTTTCTTT.

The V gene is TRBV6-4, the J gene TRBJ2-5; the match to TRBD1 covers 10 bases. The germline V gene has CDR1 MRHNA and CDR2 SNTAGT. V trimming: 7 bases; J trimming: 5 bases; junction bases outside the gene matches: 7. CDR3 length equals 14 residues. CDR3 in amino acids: CASKPRTGGETQYF. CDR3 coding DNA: TGTGCCAGCAAACCTCGGACAGGGGGGGAGACCCAGTACTTC.

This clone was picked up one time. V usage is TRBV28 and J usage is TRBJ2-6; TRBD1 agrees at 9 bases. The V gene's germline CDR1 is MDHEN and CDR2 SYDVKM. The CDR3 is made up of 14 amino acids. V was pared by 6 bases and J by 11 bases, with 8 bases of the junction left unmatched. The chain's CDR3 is CASSRQGGYHVLTF. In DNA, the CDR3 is TGTGCCAGCAGCCGACAGGGGGGATACCACGTCCTGACTTTC.

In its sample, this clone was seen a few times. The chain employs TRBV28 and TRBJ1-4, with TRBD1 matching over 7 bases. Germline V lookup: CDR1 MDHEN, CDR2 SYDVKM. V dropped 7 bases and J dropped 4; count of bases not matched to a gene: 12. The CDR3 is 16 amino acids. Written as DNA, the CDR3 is TGTGCCAGCACCTCGACAGGGACGTTTGGTAATGAAAAACTGTTTTTT. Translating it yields CASTSTGTFGNEKLFF. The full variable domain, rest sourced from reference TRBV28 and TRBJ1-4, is DVKVTQSSRYLVKRTGEKVFLECVQDMDHENMFWYRQDPGLGLRLIYFSYDVKMKEKGDIPEGYSVSREKKERFSLILESASTNQTSMYLCASTSTGTFGNEKLFFGSGTQLSVL.

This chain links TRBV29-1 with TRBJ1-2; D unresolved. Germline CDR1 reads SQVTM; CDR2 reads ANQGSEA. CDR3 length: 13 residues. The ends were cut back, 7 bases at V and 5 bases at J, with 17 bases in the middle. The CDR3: CSAPIQEHYGYTF. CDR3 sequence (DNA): TGCAGCGCCCCGATTCAGGAGCATTATGGCTACACCTTC.

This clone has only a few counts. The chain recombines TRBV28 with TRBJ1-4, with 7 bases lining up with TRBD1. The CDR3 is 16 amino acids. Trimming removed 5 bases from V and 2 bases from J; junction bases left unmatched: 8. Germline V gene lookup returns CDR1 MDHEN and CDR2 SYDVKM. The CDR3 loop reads CASSHWTGHTNEKLFF. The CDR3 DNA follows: TGTGCCAGCAGTCATTGGACAGGTCACACTAATGAAAAACTGTTTTTT.

The DNA for the CDR3 is TGTGCCAGCAGCTTAGCCCGCCGGGACAGGCCCTACGAGCAGTACTTC. It specifies CASSLARRDRPYEQYF. The rearrangement uses TRBV11-2 and TRBJ2-7; 8 nucleotides agree with TRBD1. Germline assignment: CDR1 SGHAT and CDR2 FQNNGV. This CDR3 has 16 residues. J lost 2 bases, V lost 1 base, and 7 bases had no gene match.

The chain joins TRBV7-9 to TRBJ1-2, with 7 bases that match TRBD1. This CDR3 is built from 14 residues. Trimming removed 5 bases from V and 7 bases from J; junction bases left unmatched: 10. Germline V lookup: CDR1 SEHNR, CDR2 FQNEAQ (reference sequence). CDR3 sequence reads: CASSLGQFAGGYTF. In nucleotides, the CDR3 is TGTGCCAGCAGCCTGGGACAGTTCGCCGGTGGCTACACCTTC.

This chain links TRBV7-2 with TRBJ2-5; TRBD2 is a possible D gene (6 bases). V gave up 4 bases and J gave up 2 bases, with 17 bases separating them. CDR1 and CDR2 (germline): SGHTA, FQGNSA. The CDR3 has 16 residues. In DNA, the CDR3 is TGTGCCAGCAGCTCCTCCCGGGTAGCGGCACAAGAGACCCAGTACTTC. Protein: CASSSSRVAAQETQYF.

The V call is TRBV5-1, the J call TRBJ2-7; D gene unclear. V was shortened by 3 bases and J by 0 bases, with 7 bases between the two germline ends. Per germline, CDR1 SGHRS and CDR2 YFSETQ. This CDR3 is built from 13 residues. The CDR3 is CASSSGRSYEQYF. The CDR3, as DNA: TGCGCCAGCAGCTCCGGACGCTCCTACGAGCAGTACTTC.

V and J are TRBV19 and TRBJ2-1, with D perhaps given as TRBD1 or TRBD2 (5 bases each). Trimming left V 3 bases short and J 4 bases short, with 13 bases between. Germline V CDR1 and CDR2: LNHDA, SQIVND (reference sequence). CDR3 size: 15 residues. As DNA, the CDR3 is TGTGCCAGTAGTATCAGAGGGGCCAATTACAATGAGCAGTTCTTC. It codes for CASSIRGANYNEQFF.

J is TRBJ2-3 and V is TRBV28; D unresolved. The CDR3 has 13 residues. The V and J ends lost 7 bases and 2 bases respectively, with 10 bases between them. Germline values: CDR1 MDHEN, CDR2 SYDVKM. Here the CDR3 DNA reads TGTGCCAGCAAGGCCCATTCCACAGATACGCAGTATTTT. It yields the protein CASKAHSTDTQYF.

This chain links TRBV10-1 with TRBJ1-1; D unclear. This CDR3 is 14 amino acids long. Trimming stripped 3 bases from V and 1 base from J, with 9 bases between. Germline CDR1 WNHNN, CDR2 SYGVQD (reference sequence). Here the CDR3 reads CASSESHRNTEAFF. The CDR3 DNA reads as TGCGCCAGCAGTGAAAGTCACAGGAACACTGAAGCTTTCTTT.

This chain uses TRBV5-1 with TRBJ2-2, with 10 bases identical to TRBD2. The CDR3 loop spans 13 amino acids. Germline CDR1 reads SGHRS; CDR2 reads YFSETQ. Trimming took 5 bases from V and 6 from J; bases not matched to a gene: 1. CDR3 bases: TGCGCCAGCAGGGGACTAGCGTCCGGGGAGCTGTTTTTT. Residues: CASRGLASGELFF.

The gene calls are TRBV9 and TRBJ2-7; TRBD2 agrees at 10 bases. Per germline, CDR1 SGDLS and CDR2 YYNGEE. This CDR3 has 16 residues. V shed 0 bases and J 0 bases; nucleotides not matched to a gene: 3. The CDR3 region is CASSVGPSGSSYEQYF. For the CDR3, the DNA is TGTGCCAGCAGCGTAGGTCCTAGCGGGAGCTCCTACGAGCAGTACTTC.

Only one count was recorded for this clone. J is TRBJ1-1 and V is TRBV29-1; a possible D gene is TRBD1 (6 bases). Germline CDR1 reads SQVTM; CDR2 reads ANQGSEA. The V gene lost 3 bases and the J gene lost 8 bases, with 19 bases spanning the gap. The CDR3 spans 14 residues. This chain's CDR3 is CSVDLPGQPNEAFF. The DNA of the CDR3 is TGCAGCGTTGACCTTCCGGGACAACCTAACGAAGCTTTCTTT.

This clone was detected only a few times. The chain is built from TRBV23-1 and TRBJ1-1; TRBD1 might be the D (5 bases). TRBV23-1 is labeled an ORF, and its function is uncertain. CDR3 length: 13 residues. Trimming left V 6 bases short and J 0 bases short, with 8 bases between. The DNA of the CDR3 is TGCGCCAGCAGCAGGGATATGAACACTGAAGCTTTCTTT. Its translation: CASSRDMNTEAFF.

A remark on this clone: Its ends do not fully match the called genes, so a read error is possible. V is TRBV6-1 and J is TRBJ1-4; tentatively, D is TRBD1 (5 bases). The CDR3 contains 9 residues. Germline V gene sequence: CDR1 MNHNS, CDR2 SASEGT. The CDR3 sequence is CASGAGQAF. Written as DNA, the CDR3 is TGTGCCAGCGGCGCAGGGCAGGCCTTT.

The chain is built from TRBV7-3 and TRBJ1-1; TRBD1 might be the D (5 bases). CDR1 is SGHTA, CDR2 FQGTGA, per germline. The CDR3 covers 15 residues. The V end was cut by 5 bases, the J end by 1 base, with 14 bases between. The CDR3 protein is CASSPPGGSNTEAFF. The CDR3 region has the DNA TGTGCCAGCAGCCCGCCGGGGGGATCGAACACTGAAGCTTTCTTT.

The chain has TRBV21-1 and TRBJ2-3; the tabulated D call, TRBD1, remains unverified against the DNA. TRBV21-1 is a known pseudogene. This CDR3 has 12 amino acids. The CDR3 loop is CASSKPRDRQYF. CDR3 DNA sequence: TGTGCCAGCAGCAAACCCCGGGACAGGCAGTATTTT.

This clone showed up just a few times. CDR3 protein: CASSVGGGRESPLHF. The CDR3 region has the DNA TGTGCCAGCAGCGTAGGAGGGGGACGTGAGTCACCCCTCCACTTT. V usage is TRBV9 and J usage is TRBJ1-6; TRBD1 is a possible D gene (6 bases). V shed 0 bases and J shed 10 bases, with 14 bases lying between them. The germline gives CDR1 SGDLS, CDR2 YYNGEE. This CDR3 has 15 amino acids.

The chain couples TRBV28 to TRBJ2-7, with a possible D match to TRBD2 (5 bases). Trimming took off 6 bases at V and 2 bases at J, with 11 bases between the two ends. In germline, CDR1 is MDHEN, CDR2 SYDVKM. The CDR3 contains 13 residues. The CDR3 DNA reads TGTGCCAGCAGCCTAGCAAGGGCCTACGAGCAGTACTTC. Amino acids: CASSLARAYEQYF.

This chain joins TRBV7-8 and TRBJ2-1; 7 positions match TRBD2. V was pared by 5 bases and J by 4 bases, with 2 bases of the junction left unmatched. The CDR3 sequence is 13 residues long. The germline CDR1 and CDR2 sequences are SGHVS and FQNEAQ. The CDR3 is CASSRGGYNEQFF. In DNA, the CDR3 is TGTGCCAGCAGCCGGGGAGGGTACAATGAGCAGTTCTTC.

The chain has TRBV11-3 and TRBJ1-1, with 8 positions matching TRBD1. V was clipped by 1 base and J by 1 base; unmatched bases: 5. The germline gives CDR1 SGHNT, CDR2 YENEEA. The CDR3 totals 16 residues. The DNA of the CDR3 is TGTGCCAGCAGCTTAGGGCAGGGGGCCGGGAACACTGAAGCTTTCTTT. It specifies CASSLGQGAGNTEAFF.

Here the CDR3 DNA reads TGTGCCAGCAGTTACTATAGGACAGGGGTTAACCAGCCCCAGCATTTT. Amino acid sequence: CASSYYRTGVNQPQHF. The chain employs TRBV2 and TRBJ1-5, with 9 bases fitting TRBD1. V lost 5 bases, J lost 7 bases, and 12 bases stayed unmatched. The CDR3 covers 16 residues. Germline V lookup: CDR1 SNHLY, CDR2 FYNNEI.